This T cell receptor (beta chain) was captured in a study of technical replicates of blood from a handful of donors. CDR1 SEHNR and CDR2 FQNEAQ come from the germline V gene (reference sequence). The CDR3 has 17 amino acids. V lost 6 bases and J lost 5, with 25 bases in between. TCRdb keeps only in-frame clones here, not all; method: immunoSEQ multiplex PCR. Found here are about 88,000 clones, just under 95% of them singletons; the top ten hold 0.2% to 0.3%. The source material was T cells isolated from PBMCs. This chain connects TRBV7-9 to TRBJ1-2; D not resolved. This TCR came from a human donor in good health. The CDR3 reads CASSPEADSSKTYGYTF. CDR3 in DNA: TGTGCCAGCAGTCCCGAGGCGGACTCGTCTAAAACGTATGGCTACACCTTC. Full variable domain (remainder filled in from reference TRBV7-9 and TRBJ1-2): DTGVSQNPRHKITKRGQNVTFRCDPISEHNRLYWYRQTLGQGPEFLTYFQNEAQLEKSRLLSDRFSAERPKGSFSTLEIQRTEQGDSAMYLCASSPEADSSKTYGYTFGSGTRLTVV.